These 17 T cell receptor beta chains were sequenced from one sample in a study of T cell responses to AZD1222 COVID-19 vaccine (dated by TCRdb to the early 2020s). The time point label for this specimen denotes: about 28 days (+/-7) after the second vaccine dose. Library creation used the immunoSEQ multiplex PCR assay. Entries here come from immuneACCESS through TCRdb and include only in-frame sequences with V and J called. Some clones fail to appear in such tables; in the studies checked, an unresolved V gene covers under half of the shortfall, and the cause of the remainder is unknown. The sample records some 42,000 clones, 75% to 90% of which are singletons. The ten largest clones represent 18% of the sample. The sample in question was peripheral blood, obtained 28 days after the second AZD1222 dose. The origin of the receptors is an adult who received the AZD1222 COVID-19 vaccine.

The chain combines TRBV19 with TRBJ1-2; 8 bases map to TRBD1. The V segment lost 5 bases and the J segment 8 bases; nucleotides outside the gene matches: 7. Germline values: CDR1 LNHDA, CDR2 SQIVND (reference sequence). This CDR3 is built from 13 residues. The CDR3 region has the DNA TGTGCCAGTAGTTCTCAGGGGGCCCGCGGCTACACCTTC. Translated: CASSSQGARGYTF. The complete variable domain, with remaining parts taken from reference TRBV19 and TRBJ1-2, reads DGGITQSPKYLFRKEGQNVTLSCEQNLNHDAMYWYRQDPGQGLRLIYYSQIVNDFQKGDIAEGYSVSREKKESFPLTVTSAQKNPTAFYLCASSSQGARGYTFGSGTRLTVV.

V gene TRBV4-2 combines with J gene TRBJ1-6, with 9 positions matching TRBD1. The CDR3 has 15 residues. V was clipped by 4 bases and J by 9 bases; unmatched bases: 7. The germline CDR1 and CDR2 sequences are LGHNA and YNFKEQ. The CDR3 protein is CASSLRTGDSSPLHF. CDR3 coding DNA: TGTGCCAGCAGCCTCCGGACAGGGGATAGTTCACCCCTCCACTTT.

The rearrangement links TRBV7-8 to TRBJ2-3, with D maybe TRBD2 (7 bases). CDR3 size: 16 residues. Germline V CDR1 and CDR2: SGHVS, FQNEAQ. V was cut by 5 bases and J by 0 bases, with 15 bases left in between. The CDR3 coding sequence is TGTGCCAGCAGCACACGGGGGGCGACTAGCACAGATACGCAGTATTTT. This gives the protein CASSTRGATSTDTQYF.

This clone was counted a few times. The chain links TRBV5-6 to TRBJ2-1, with 14 bases fitting TRBD2. The V gene's germline CDR1 is SGHDT and CDR2 YYEEEE. CDR3 size: 15 residues. Germline trimming cut 3 bases from V and 5 bases from J; bases unmatched to any gene: 1. The chain's CDR3 is CASSSGLAGDNEQFF. The CDR3 region has the DNA TGTGCCAGCAGCTCGGGACTAGCGGGGGACAATGAGCAGTTCTTC.

The chain recombines TRBV5-1 with TRBJ2-7; TRBD2 agrees at 7 bases. The CDR3 has 17 amino acids. CDR1 is SGHRS and CDR2 is YFSETQ in the germline V gene. The J segment lost 2 bases and the V segment lost 0 bases, leaving 11 bases of the junction unmatched. The CDR3 loop is CASSLAGRSRGAYEQYF. The CDR3 DNA sequence: TGCGCCAGCAGCTTGGCCGGGAGGTCCCGGGGGGCCTACGAGCAGTACTTC.

This rearrangement joins TRBV3-1 (or the pseudogene TRBV3-2) to TRBJ1-2; D is uncertain. Trimming took 1 base from V and 0 from J, leaving 15 bases between them. The CDR3 consists of 17 residues. CDR1 and CDR2 (germline): LGHDT, YNNKEL (reference sequence). Here the CDR3 reads CASSQATRYLANYGYTF. The DNA for the CDR3 is TGTGCCAGCAGCCAAGCGACCAGATACTTAGCTAACTATGGCTACACCTTC.

DNA of the CDR3: TGTGCCAGCAGCTGGGATCCCGGGACAGCTAGGAACACTGAAGCTTTCTTT. Translated, it gives CASSWDPGTARNTEAFF. The chain carries TRBV5-4 and TRBJ1-1; TRBD1 aligns across 7 bases. The junction had 12 bases not matched to a gene; V was cut back by 3 bases and J by 1 base. CDR1 is SGHNT and CDR2 is YYREEE in the germline V gene (reference sequence). There are 17 residues in the CDR3.

The V gene is TRBV6-5, the J gene TRBJ2-5; D perhaps matches TRBD2 (6 bases). With 2 bases removed from V and 2 bases from J, the gap between germline ends came to 15 bases. The CDR3 extends over 16 amino acids. The V gene's germline CDR1 is MNHEY and CDR2 SVGAGI. The CDR3 DNA sequence: TGTGCCAGCAGTTACCTTTGGGACTGGTTACAAGAGACCCAGTACTTC. This sequence encodes CASSYLWDWLQETQYF.

This sequence joins TRBV6-5 and TRBJ2-1, with 8 nucleotides matching TRBD1. The CDR3 runs 15 residues. Germline V gives CDR1 MNHEY, CDR2 SVGAGI. Trimming took 5 bases from V and 7 from J; bases not matched to a gene: 10. The CDR3 is CASSTGQAVRNEQFF. CDR3 coding DNA: TGTGCCAGCAGTACGGGACAGGCGGTGAGGAATGAGCAGTTCTTC.

The chain carries TRBV19 and TRBJ1-5; D call uncertain. The V end was cut by 5 bases, the J end by 3 bases, with 14 bases between. The CDR3 spans 15 residues. Germline V CDR1 and CDR2: LNHDA, SQIVND (reference sequence). The CDR3 region is CASSVGQVDNQPQHF. The CDR3 DNA reads TGTGCCAGTAGTGTGGGCCAGGTCGACAATCAGCCCCAGCATTTT.

This clone was observed a handful of times. The chain combines TRBV10-1 with TRBJ1-5; no reliable D call. CDR3 size: 16 residues. The V end was cut by 2 bases, the J end by 0 bases, with 11 bases between. Germline V gene sequence: CDR1 WNHNN, CDR2 SYGVQD (reference sequence). DNA for the CDR3: TGCGCCAGCAGTGAGATTTTTCCCCTTAGCAATCAGCCCCAGCATTTT. Translation: CASSEIFPLSNQPQHF.

The chain couples TRBV10-3 to TRBJ1-2; TRBD1 matches 7 bases. CDR3 length: 14 amino acids. The V and J ends lost 3 bases and 4 bases, in that order; junction bases with no gene match: 5. The germline CDR1 and CDR2 sequences are ENHRY and SYGVKD. The CDR3 reads CAISDRGTSYGYTF. The DNA for the CDR3 is TGTGCCATCAGTGACAGGGGGACCTCCTATGGCTACACCTTC.

The chain combines TRBV11-3 with TRBJ2-5; D not resolved. This CDR3 has 13 residues. Germline CDR1 reads SGHNT; CDR2 reads YENEEA. V was cut by 2 bases and J by 3 bases, with 7 bases left in between. The CDR3 loop is CASSLSDEETQYF. The CDR3 coding sequence is TGTGCCAGCAGCTTATCCGACGAAGAGACCCAGTACTTC. The variable domain in full, with the rest retrieved from reference TRBV11-3 and TRBJ2-5, is EAGVVQSPRYKIIEKKQPVAFWCNPISGHNTLYWYLQNLGQGPELLIRYENEEAVDDSQLPKDRFSAERLKGVDSTLKIQPAELGDSAVYLCASSLSDEETQYFGPGTRLLVL.

The V and J genes are TRBV15 and TRBJ1-4; D unresolved. Germline assignment: CDR1 LNHNV and CDR2 YYDKDF (reference sequence). This CDR3 is 16 amino acids long. V lost 5 bases, J lost 2 bases, and 15 bases lay in between. CDR3 DNA sequence: TGTGCCACCAGCCAGCCGGCCGGGCGGACTAATGAAAAACTGTTTTTT. Translation: CATSQPAGRTNEKLFF.

This chain connects TRBV11-2 to TRBJ2-5; D not resolved. The CDR3 is 14 amino acids. The V and J ends lost 3 bases and 5 bases respectively, with 13 bases between them. Germline loops: CDR1 SGHAT, CDR2 FQNNGV. The CDR3 nucleotides read TGTGCCAGCAGCTTCGACACCCACGGGGAGACCCAGTACTTC. Protein: CASSFDTHGETQYF.

The CDR3 DNA follows: TGTGCCTGGGGCTTGGACAGGAGCTCACCCCTCCACTTT. This encodes CAWGLDRSSPLHF. The rearrangement uses TRBV30 and TRBJ1-6, with 7 bases lining up with TRBD1. The CDR3 has 13 residues. J lost 10 bases, V lost 5 bases, and 8 bases had no gene match. Germline values: CDR1 GTSNPN, CDR2 SVGIG (reference sequence). The complete variable domain, with remaining parts taken from reference TRBV30 and TRBJ1-6, reads SQTIHQWPATLVQPVGSPLSLECTVEGTSNPNLYWYRQAAGRGLQLLFYSVGIGQISSEVPQNLSASRPQDRQFILSSKKLLLSDSGFYLCAWGLDRSSPLHFGNGTRLTVT.

V usage is TRBV30 and J usage is TRBJ1-1; D is ambiguous. Germline V gene lookup returns CDR1 GTSNPN and CDR2 SVGIG (reference sequence). V lost 2 bases, J lost 6 bases, and 13 bases lay in between. The CDR3 extends over 13 amino acids. The CDR3 coding sequence is TGTGCCTGGAGTAGGTTAGGGAATGCTGAAGCTTTCTTT. Protein: CAWSRLGNAEAFF.